The 14 T cell receptor beta chains below were found in one sample sequenced in a study of cytomegalovirus exposure and HLA in healthy donors. Primers for the PCR totalled 60 Vbeta and 13 Jbeta. Libraries were prepared by immunoSEQ multiplex PCR; TCRdb keeps only in-frame clonotypes and omits some of them. Of 160,000 or so clones in the sample, approximately 80% are singletons; the top ten hold about 1.3%. Sequenced material: PBMCs. The receptor source for this set is a man in his thirties or forties in good health and CMV-seronegative.

The J gene is TRBJ2-7, the V gene TRBV30; 7 bases match TRBD2. CDR1 and CDR2 (germline): GTSNPN, SVGIG (reference sequence). Losses at the gene ends were 3 bases for V and 6 bases for J; bases not matched to a gene: 8. This CDR3 has 13 amino acids. The CDR3 region has the DNA TGTGCCTGGAGAGAGGGGAGGGTTGGCGAGCAGTACTTC. It encodes CAWREGRVGEQYF.

This clone was recorded a few times. This chain connects TRBV28 to TRBJ2-5; D perhaps matches TRBD2 (6 bases). This CDR3 region has 14 residues. The ends were cut back, 2 bases at V and 4 bases at J, with 11 bases in the middle. CDR1 MDHEN and CDR2 SYDVKM come from the germline V gene. CDR3 residues: CASSLVAGRETQYF. DNA of the CDR3: TGTGCCAGCAGTTTAGTCGCGGGGCGAGAGACCCAGTACTTC. The whole variable domain, remainder taken from reference TRBV28 and TRBJ2-5, is DVKVTQSSRYLVKRTGEKVFLECVQDMDHENMFWYRQDPGLGLRLIYFSYDVKMKEKGDIPEGYSVSREKKERFSLILESASTNQTSMYLCASSLVAGRETQYFGPGTRLLVL.

The chain employs TRBV28 and TRBJ1-2, with 8 bases aligning to TRBD1. The CDR3 runs 13 residues. V shed 6 bases, J shed 5 bases, and the junction held 5 bases outside the gene matches. Germline values: CDR1 MDHEN, CDR2 SYDVKM. The CDR3 loop reads CASSWDRKYGYTF. The DNA for the CDR3 is TGTGCCAGCAGCTGGGACAGGAAATATGGCTACACCTTC.

V is TRBV13 and J is TRBJ2-7, with TRBD2 matching over 9 bases. CDR3 length: 16 residues. V gave up 6 bases and J gave up 5 bases; unmatched junction bases: 14. Germline lookup yields CDR1 PRHDT and CDR2 FYEKMQ (reference sequence). CDR3 coding DNA: TGTGCCAGCAGACCACGTAGGCTAGCGGGAACTCACGAGCAGTACTTC. Protein product: CASRPRRLAGTHEQYF.

The chain links TRBV4-1 to TRBJ1-2; 9 nucleotides align to TRBD1. J gave up 4 bases and V 0 bases, and 3 bases lay outside the gene matches. CDR1 and CDR2 (germline): MGHRA, YSYEKL. This CDR3 spans 15 amino acids. The CDR3 nucleotides are TGCGCCAGCAGCCAAGACGGGACAGGGACCTATGGCTACACCTTC. Translated, it gives CASSQDGTGTYGYTF.

A single count supports this clone. The J gene is TRBJ2-3, the V gene TRBV7-8; 9 bases map to TRBD1. This CDR3 is 16 amino acids long. Germline CDR1 SGHVS, CDR2 FQNEAQ. The V segment lost 5 bases and the J segment 0 bases; nucleotides outside the gene matches: 6. The CDR3 sequence is CASSLGQGPSTDTQYF. The CDR3 DNA reads as TGTGCCAGCAGCCTCGGACAGGGGCCTAGCACAGATACGCAGTATTTT.

The V gene is TRBV5-1, the J gene TRBJ2-3; possible D gene TRBD2, 5 bases. Germline-derived CDR1 and CDR2 are SGHRS and YFSETQ. The CDR3 length is 16 residues. The V gene lost 1 base and the J gene lost 2 bases, with 14 bases spanning the gap. The CDR3 loop is CASSLITGRYTDTQYF. CDR3 nucleotides: TGCGCCAGCAGCTTGATTACGGGAAGATACACAGATACGCAGTATTTT. The full variable domain, rest sourced from reference TRBV5-1 and TRBJ2-3, is KAGVTQTPRYLIKTRGQQVTLSCSPISGHRSVSWYQQTPGQGLQFLFEYFSETQRNKGNFPGRFSGRQFSNSRSEMNVSTLELGDSALYLCASSLITGRYTDTQYFGPGTRLTVL.

This clone was observed a few times. The chain combines TRBV28 with TRBJ2-6; 7 positions match TRBD1. The CDR3 has 19 residues. The trim removed 3 bases at V and 0 bases at J, leaving 11 bases unmatched. Germline assignment: CDR1 MDHEN and CDR2 SYDVKM. CDR3 sequence (DNA): TGTGCCAGCAGTTTCCTGGACAGGCCAGGAAACTCTGGGGCCAACGTCCTGACTTTC. Amino acid sequence: CASSFLDRPGNSGANVLTF.

This sequence joins TRBV10-3 and TRBJ1-3; 10 positions match TRBD1. This CDR3 has 17 amino acids. Germline CDR1 reads ENHRY; CDR2 reads SYGVKD. V gave up 9 bases and J gave up 0 bases; unmatched junction bases: 11. CDR3 amino acids: CAIKDRGGPSSGNTIYF. The CDR3 DNA sequence: TGTGCCATAAAGGACAGGGGGGGACCTAGCTCTGGAAACACCATATATTTT.

The chain employs TRBV6-5 and TRBJ1-2; 8 nucleotides align to TRBD1. With 2 bases clipped from V and 7 bases from J, the junction kept 6 bases outside the gene matches. Germline CDR1 MNHEY, CDR2 SVGAGI. CDR3 length: 14 residues. The CDR3 reads CASSYETGEGGYTF. In nucleotides, the CDR3 is TGTGCCAGCAGTTACGAGACAGGGGAGGGTGGCTACACCTTC.

This sequence joins TRBV4-3 and TRBJ2-1, with a tentative D call TRBD2 (6 bases). V gave up 3 bases and J gave up 2 bases, with 20 bases separating them. Germline CDR1 LGHNA, CDR2 YSLEER. The CDR3 has 18 amino acids. CDR3 protein: CASSHSKTGGYTYNEQFF. The CDR3 DNA reads TGCGCCAGCAGCCACTCGAAAACTGGAGGGTATACCTACAATGAGCAGTTCTTC.

This clone was picked up one time. The rearrangement uses TRBV7-8 and TRBJ2-1, with 8 positions matching TRBD2. The CDR3 extends over 16 amino acids. Per the germline V gene, CDR1 is SGHVS and CDR2 is FQNEAQ. Trimming took 3 bases from V and 4 from J; bases not matched to a gene: 8. As DNA, the CDR3 is TGTGCCAGCAGCTTTGGCGGGGGGAGGGGTTACAATGAGCAGTTCTTC. It specifies CASSFGGGRGYNEQFF.

The chain recombines TRBV7-3 with TRBJ2-3; 7 bases are a match to TRBD2. Per the germline V gene, CDR1 is SGHTA and CDR2 is FQGTGA. The CDR3 loop spans 15 amino acids. Trimming took 5 bases from V and 5 from J; bases not matched to a gene: 10. In nucleotides, the CDR3 is TGTGCCAGCAGCCCGGGGAGGGCCGGGGGAGATACGCAGTATTTT. As protein: CASSPGRAGGDTQYF.

J is TRBJ1-5 and V is TRBV5-1, with unresolved D. Trimming removed 2 bases at V and 3 bases at J, with 6 bases between. The germline V gene has CDR1 SGHRS and CDR2 YFSETQ. The CDR3 has 13 residues. The CDR3 region is CASSFDNNQPQHF. DNA for the CDR3: TGCGCCAGCAGCTTTGACAACAATCAGCCCCAGCATTTT.